Detailed here is one T cell receptor (beta chain). This clonotype has just a few counts. What this receptor recognizes is not known. It has no much larger one-base neighbor in the sample; base qualities were not kept. The V and J ends are trimmed by 1 base and 4 bases, leaving 10 bases between them. As encoded in the germline V gene (reference sequence), CDR1 is DFQATT while CDR2 is SNEGSKA. The CDR3 numbers 13 residues from cysteine through phenylalanine. Just CDR3 DNA is preserved here, 39 bases in frame from base 1. This sample is drawn from a study of response to subunit inactivated influenza vaccine listed by TCRdb under 2018. General notes on the study: To follow how T cells responded to a trivalent subunit inactivated influenza vaccine, the researchers relied on deep quantitative profiling of the T cell receptor repertoire. Results and caveats for the whole study, not just this receptor: The authors proposed that each seasonal influenza vaccination may bring in only a limited number of new T cells.

The receptor library was made with RT-PCR. Sequencing was performed on an Illumina HiSeq 2500. TCRdb handled the public reads itself, with Q25 trimming in fastp and clone calling in MiXCR, and kept productive beta chains. Under each unique CDR3 protein, matching rows form one entry showing the most common genes and DNA. Present in this sample are 500,000 or so distinct CDR3 sequences, approximately 15% of which were seen just once. The ten largest clones add up to 2.5% to 3.5% of the sample. The specimen comprised CD4+ T cells sorted from PBMCs, sampled 23 to 25 months after vaccination. The clonotype comes from a man between 50 and 75 years old who received an inactivated influenza vaccine. Donor details come from another sample of the same person, matched by shared clones. The receptor chain draws on TRBV20-1 and TRBJ2-5; TRBD2 is a possible D gene, resting on 6 matching bases. The sequenced DNA is TGCAGTGCTAGAGTGGGGGGAGGAGAGACCCAGTACTTC. Its coded protein is CSARVGGGETQYF.